The clone carrying this TCR beta chain was seen a few times. The entry originates in a study of blood T cells in healthy people across ages. Overall study: Per two T cells, about one barcoded beta molecule was captured through template switching.

Deletions cut 2 bases from V and 5 bases from J, with 11 bases between. This CDR3 is 14 amino acids long. Germline lookup yields CDR1 SGHTA and CDR2 FQGNSA. A second 7 to 11 cycle PCR used barcoded and J-beta primers. TCRdb re-called the 5' RACE reads through MiXCR, storing one row per CDR3 protein. The sample records about a million distinct CDR3 sequences, about 53% being singletons. The sequenced material came from blood. This chain uses TRBV7-2 with TRBJ2-3; D uncertain. The TCR originated in a woman aged 60-70 years in good health. The CDR3 DNA reads TGTGCCAGCAGCTTATACGGCGGAAAAGATACGCAGTATTTT. This encodes CASSLYGGKDTQYF.